The 3 T cell receptor beta chains reported below all come from one sample, sequenced in a study of molecular identifiers for immune sequencing clone quantification. MiXCR, run by TCRdb on the PCR reads, gives a single entry per CDR3 protein. This repertoire shows over 85,000 distinct CDR3 sequences, about 35% found once; its top ten account for 9% to 10%. The sample consisted of naive CD8+ T cells from blood, with Jurkat cell RNA spiked in. The subset denotes: FACS-sorted CD8+CD4-CCR7+CD45RA+ naive T cells. The receptors come from a human donor in good health. Some libraries in this study had Jurkat cell RNA spiked in.

For this clonotype: Because it lacks the conserved phenylalanine or tryptophan at the end, this CDR3 is likely a read error. The chain links TRBV24-1 to TRBJ2-2; 16 positions agree with TRBD2. Germline assignment: CDR1 KGHDR and CDR2 SFDVKD. Trimming cost V 0 bases and J 6 bases; bases outside gene matches: 3. CDR3 length: 18 residues. The CDR3 reads CATSDLGTSGRASGELFL. DNA of the CDR3: TGTGCCACCAGTGATTTGGGGACTAGCGGGAGGGCCTCCGGGGAGCTGTTTCTT.

The chain combines TRBV27 with TRBJ2-3; the match to TRBD2 covers 10 bases. Germline V gene lookup returns CDR1 MNHEY and CDR2 SMNVEV (reference sequence). V was clipped by 6 bases and J by 4 bases; unmatched bases: 7. The CDR3 totals 15 residues. In DNA form, the CDR3 reads TGTGCCAGCAGCTTTCTAGCGGGAGCCGCAGATACGCAGTATTTT. Its translation: CASSFLAGAADTQYF.

This clonotype was recorded a few times. V gene TRBV30 combines with J gene TRBJ2-3; TRBD1 aligns across 7 bases. Germline V lookup: CDR1 GTSNPN, CDR2 SVGIG (reference sequence). The CDR3 runs 13 residues. Trimming took 5 bases from V and 4 from J; bases not matched to a gene: 6. The CDR3 DNA reads as TGTGCCTGGCAACAGGGGTTGGCAGATACGCAGTATTTT. It encodes CAWQQGLADTQYF.